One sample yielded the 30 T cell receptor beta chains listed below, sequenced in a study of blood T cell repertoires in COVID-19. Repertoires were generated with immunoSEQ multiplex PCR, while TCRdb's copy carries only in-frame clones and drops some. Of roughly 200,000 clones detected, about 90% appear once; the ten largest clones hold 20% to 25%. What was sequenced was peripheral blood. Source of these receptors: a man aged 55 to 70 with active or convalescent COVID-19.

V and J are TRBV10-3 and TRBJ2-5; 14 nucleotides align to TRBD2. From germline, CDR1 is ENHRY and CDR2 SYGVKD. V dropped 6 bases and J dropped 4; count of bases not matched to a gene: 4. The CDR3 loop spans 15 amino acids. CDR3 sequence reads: CAISSGLAGGETQYF. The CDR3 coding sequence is TGTGCCATCAGCAGTGGACTAGCGGGGGGAGAGACCCAGTACTTC.

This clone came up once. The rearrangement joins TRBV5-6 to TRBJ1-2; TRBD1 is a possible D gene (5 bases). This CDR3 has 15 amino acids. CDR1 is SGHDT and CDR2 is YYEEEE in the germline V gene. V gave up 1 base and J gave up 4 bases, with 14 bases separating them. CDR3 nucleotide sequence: TGTGCCAGCAGCTTGACATTGTCAGGGATCTATGGCTACACCTTC. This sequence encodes CASSLTLSGIYGYTF.

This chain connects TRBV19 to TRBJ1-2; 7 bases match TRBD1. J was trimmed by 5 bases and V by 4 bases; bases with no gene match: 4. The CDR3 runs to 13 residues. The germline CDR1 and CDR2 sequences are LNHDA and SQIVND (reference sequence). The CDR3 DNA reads TGTGCCAGTAGTAGGGACAGAGGGTATGGCTACACCTTC. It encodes CASSRDRGYGYTF.

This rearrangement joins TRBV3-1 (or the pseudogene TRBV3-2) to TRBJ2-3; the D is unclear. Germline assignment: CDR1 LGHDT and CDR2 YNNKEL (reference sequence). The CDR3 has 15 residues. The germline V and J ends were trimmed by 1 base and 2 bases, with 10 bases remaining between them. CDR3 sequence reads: CASSQGPHDTDTQYF. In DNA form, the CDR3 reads TGTGCCAGCAGCCAAGGGCCGCATGACACAGATACGCAGTATTTT.

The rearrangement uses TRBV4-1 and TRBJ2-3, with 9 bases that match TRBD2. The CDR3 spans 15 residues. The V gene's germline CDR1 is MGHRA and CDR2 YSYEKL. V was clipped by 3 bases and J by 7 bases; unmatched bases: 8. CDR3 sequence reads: CASSQGGLATHTQYF. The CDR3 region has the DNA TGCGCCAGCAGCCAGGGAGGACTAGCGACTCATACGCAGTATTTT.

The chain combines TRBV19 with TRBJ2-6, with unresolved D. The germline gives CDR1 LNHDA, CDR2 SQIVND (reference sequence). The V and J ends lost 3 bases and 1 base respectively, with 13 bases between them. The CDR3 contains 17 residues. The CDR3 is CASSIDIARSGANVLTF. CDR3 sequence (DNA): TGTGCCAGTAGTATCGACATCGCCCGTTCTGGGGCCAACGTCCTGACTTTC.

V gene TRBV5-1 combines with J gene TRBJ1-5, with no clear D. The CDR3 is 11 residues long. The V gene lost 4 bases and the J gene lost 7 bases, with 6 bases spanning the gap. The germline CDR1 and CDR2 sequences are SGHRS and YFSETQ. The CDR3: CASSEGQPQHF. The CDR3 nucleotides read TGCGCCAGCAGCGAGGGACAGCCCCAGCATTTT.

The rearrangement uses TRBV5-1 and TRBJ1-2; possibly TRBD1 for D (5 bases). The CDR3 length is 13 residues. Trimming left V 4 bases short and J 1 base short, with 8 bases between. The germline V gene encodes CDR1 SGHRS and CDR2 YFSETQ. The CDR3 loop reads CASSTDNNYGYTF. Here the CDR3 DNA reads TGCGCCAGCAGCACGGACAATAACTATGGCTACACCTTC.

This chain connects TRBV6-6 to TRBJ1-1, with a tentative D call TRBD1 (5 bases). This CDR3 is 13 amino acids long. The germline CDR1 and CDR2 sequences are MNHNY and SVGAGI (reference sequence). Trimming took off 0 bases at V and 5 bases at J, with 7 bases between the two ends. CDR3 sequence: CASSYSRGTEAFF. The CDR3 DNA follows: TGTGCCAGCAGTTACTCGCGGGGGACTGAAGCTTTCTTT.

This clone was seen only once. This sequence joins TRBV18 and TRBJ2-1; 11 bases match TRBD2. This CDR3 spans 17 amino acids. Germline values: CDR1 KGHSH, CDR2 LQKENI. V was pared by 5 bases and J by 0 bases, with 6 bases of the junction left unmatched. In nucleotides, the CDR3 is TGTGCCAGCTCAGCAAGGACTAGCGGGCTCTCCTACAATGAGCAGTTCTTC. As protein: CASSARTSGLSYNEQFF.

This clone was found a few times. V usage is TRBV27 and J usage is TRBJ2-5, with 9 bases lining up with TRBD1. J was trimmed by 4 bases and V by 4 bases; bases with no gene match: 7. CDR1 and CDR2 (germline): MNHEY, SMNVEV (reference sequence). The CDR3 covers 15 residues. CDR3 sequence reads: CASSSNRGLVETQYF. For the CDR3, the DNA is TGTGCCAGCAGTTCCAACAGGGGGCTGGTAGAGACCCAGTACTTC.

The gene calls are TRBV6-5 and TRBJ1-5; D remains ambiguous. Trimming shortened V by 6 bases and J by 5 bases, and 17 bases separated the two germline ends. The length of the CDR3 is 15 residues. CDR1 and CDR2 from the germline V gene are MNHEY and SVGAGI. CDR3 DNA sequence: TGTGCCAGCAGGTCGACAAAAAAGTTTGATCAGCCCCAGCATTTT. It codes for CASRSTKKFDQPQHF.

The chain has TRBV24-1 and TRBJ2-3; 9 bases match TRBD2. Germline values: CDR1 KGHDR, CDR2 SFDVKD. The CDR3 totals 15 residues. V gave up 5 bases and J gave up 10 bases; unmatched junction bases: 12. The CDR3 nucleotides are TGTGCCACCAGTGGCGAGCGGGGGGAAAAATCAGCGCAGTATTTT. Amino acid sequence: CATSGERGEKSAQYF.

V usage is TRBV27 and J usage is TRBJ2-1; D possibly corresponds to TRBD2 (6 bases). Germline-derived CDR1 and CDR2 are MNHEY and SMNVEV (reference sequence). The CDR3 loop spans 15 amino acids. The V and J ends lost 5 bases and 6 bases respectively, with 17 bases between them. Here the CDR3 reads CASSPGTAWGNEQFF. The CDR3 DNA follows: TGTGCCAGCAGTCCTGGGACTGCTTGGGGCAATGAGCAGTTCTTC.

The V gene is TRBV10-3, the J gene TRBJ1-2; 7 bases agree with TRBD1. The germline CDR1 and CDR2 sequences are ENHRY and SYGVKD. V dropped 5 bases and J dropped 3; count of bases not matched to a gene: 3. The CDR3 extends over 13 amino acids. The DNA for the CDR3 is TGTGCCATCAGTAACAGGGGCGACTATGGCTACACCTTC. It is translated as CAISNRGDYGYTF.

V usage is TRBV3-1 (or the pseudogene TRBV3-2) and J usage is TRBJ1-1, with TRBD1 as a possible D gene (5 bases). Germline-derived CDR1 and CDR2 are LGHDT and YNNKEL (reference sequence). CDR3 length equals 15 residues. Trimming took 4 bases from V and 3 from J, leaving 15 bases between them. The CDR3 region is CASSPSIRGDTEAFF. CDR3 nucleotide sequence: TGTGCCAGCAGCCCGTCGATCCGGGGGGACACTGAAGCTTTCTTT.

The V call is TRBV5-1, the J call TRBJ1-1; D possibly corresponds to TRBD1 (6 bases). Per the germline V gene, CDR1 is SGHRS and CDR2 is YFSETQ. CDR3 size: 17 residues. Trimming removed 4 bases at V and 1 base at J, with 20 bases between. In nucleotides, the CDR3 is TGCGCCAGCAGCGCGACAGGTTACCTTGGGCGGAACACTGAAGCTTTCTTT. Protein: CASSATGYLGRNTEAFF. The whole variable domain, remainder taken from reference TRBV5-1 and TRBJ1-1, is KAGVTQTPRYLIKTRGQQVTLSCSPISGHRSVSWYQQTPGQGLQFLFEYFSETQRNKGNFPGRFSGRQFSNSRSEMNVSTLELGDSALYLCASSATGYLGRNTEAFFGQGTRLTVV.

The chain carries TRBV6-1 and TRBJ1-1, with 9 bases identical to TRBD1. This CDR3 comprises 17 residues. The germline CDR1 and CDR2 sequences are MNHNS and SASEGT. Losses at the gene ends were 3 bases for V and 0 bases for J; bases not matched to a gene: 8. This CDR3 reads CASSDPKGQGMNTEAFF. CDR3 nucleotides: TGTGCCAGCAGTGACCCTAAGGGACAGGGAATGAACACTGAAGCTTTCTTT.

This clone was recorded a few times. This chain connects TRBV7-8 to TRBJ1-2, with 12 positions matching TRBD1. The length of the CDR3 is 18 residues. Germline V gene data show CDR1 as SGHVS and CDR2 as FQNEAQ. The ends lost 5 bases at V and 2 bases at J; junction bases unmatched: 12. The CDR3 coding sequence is TGTGCCAGCAGCACCTCTCCCGGGACAGGGGGCTTAAACTATGGCTACACCTTC. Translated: CASSTSPGTGGLNYGYTF.

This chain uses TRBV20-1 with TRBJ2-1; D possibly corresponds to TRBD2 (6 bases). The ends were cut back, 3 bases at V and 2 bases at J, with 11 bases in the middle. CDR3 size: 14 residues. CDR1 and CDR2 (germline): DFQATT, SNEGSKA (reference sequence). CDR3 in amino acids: CSASSTSPYNEQFF. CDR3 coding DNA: TGCAGTGCTAGTTCCACTAGCCCCTACAATGAGCAGTTCTTC.

Here the CDR3 reads CASSSQGTDTQYF. CDR3 DNA sequence: TGTGCCAGCAGCTCCCAGGGGACAGATACGCAGTATTTT. This chain links TRBV5-4 with TRBJ2-3, with TRBD1 as a possible D gene (6 bases). Trimming removed 3 bases at V and 3 bases at J, with 8 bases between. This CDR3 is built from 13 residues. Germline assignment: CDR1 SGHNT and CDR2 YYREEE (reference sequence).

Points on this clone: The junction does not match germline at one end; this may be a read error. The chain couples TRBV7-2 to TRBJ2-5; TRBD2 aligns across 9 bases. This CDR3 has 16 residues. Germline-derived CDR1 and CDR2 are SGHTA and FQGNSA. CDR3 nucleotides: TGTGCCAGCAGCGCACGCGGGACTAGCAACCAAGATACCCAGTACTTC. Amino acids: CASSARGTSNQDTQYF.

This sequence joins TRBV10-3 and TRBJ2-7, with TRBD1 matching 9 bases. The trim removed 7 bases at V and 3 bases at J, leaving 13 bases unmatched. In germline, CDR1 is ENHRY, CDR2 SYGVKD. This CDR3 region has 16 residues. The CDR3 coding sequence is TGTGCCATCACCAAGACTCCGGGACAGGGAAGCTACGAGCAGTACTTC. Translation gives CAITKTPGQGSYEQYF.

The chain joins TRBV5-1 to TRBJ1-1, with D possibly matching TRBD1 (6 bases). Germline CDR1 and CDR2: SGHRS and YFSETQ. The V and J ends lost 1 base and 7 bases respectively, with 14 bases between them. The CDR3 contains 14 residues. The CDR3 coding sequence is TGCGCCAGCAGCTTGATGCCAGGGGATAGTGAAGCTTTCTTT. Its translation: CASSLMPGDSEAFF. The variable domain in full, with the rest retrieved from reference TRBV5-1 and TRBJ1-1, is KAGVTQTPRYLIKTRGQQVTLSCSPISGHRSVSWYQQTPGQGLQFLFEYFSETQRNKGNFPGRFSGRQFSNSRSEMNVSTLELGDSALYLCASSLMPGDSEAFFGQGTRLTVV.

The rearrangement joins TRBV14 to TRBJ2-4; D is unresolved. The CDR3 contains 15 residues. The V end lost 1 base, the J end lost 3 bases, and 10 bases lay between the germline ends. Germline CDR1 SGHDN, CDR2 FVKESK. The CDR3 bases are TGTGCCAGCAGCCAAGGTGTCCTGTTCAAAAACATTCAGTACTTC. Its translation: CASSQGVLFKNIQYF.

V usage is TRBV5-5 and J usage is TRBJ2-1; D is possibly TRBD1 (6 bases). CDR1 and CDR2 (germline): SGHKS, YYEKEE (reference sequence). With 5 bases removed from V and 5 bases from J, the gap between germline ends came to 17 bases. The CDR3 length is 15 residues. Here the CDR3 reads CASSFPGVLDNEQFF. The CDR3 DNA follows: TGTGCCAGCAGTTTCCCAGGGGTTTTGGACAATGAGCAGTTCTTC.

CDR3 protein: CASSIQGTEAFF. DNA of the CDR3: TGTGCCAGCAGCATCCAGGGTACTGAAGCTTTCTTT. This chain links TRBV12-3 or TRBV12-4 with TRBJ1-1; a possible D gene is TRBD1 (5 bases). The CDR3 totals 12 residues. Trimming left V 6 bases short and J 5 bases short, with 10 bases between.

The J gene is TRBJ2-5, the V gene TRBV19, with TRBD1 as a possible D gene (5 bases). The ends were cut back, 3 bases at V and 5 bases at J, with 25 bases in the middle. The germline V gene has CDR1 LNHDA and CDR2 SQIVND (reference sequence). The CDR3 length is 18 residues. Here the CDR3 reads CASSMGNRQNYLRETQYF. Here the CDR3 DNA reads TGTGCCAGTAGTATGGGTAACAGGCAAAATTATCTTCGGGAGACCCAGTACTTC.

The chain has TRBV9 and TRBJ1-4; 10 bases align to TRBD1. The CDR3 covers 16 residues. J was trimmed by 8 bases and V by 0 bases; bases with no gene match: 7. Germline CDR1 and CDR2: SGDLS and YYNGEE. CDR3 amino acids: CASSVGVSGQGEKLFF. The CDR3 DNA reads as TGTGCCAGCAGCGTAGGGGTTTCGGGACAGGGGGAAAAACTGTTTTTT.

The CDR3 is CGLLVDSNYGYTF. The CDR3 bases are TGCGGCCTTTTGGTGGACAGTAACTATGGCTACACCTTC. The V call is TRBV29-1, the J call TRBJ1-2; D might be TRBD1 (6 bases). Germline assignment: CDR1 SQVTM and CDR2 ANQGSEA. The CDR3 is 13 residues long.